This paragraph covers one T cell receptor beta chain sequence. This sample was taken from a study of regulatory T cells in long-lasting Graves disease. From germline, CDR1 is PRHDT and CDR2 FYEKMQ (reference sequence). The CDR3 spans 15 residues. V gave up 2 bases and J gave up 10 bases; unmatched junction bases: 10. Building of the TCR beta libraries involved iRepertoire HTBI primers and Arm-PCR of CDR3 regions. MiXCR was run by TCRdb on the multiplex PCR reads, yielding one entry per CDR3 protein. The table lists 400,000 to 650,000 distinct CDR3 sequences, about 16% of them singletons. The time point denotes: newly diagnosed GD, antithyroid drugs for less than 3 months. Extracted RNA from PBMCs served as the source of the TCR library. A peripheral blood sample, 7 to 9 milliliters in volume, was drawn into EDTA tubes. This same sample was also part of a study on T cells in Graves' hyperthyroidism and ophthalmopathy. That paper states: From stable hyperthyroidism, ophthalmopathy was separated by a 13 V-J model.

V is TRBV13 and J is TRBJ2-3; TRBD2 agrees at 9 bases. The sequenced sample was peripheral blood mononuclear cells (PBMCs), obtained at new diagnosis, from a patient treated with antithyroid drugs. The receptor's source is a woman aged 40-65 years with Graves disease. The CDR3, as DNA: TGTGCCAGCAGCTTAATCGCGGGGGGGCTGGACCCGCAGTATTTT. Its translation is CASSLIAGGLDPQYF.